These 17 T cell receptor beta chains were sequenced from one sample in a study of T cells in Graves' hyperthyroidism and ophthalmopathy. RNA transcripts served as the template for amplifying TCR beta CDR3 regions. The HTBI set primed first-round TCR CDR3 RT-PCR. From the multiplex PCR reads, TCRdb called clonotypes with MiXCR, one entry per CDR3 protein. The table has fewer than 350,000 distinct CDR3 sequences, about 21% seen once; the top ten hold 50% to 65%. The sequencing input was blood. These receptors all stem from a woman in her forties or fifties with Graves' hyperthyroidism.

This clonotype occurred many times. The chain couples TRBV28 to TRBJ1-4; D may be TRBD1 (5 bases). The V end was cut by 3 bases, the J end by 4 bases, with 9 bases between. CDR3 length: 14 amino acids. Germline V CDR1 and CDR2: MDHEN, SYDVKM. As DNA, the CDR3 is TGTGCCAGCAGTTTGTGGCAGGGTAATGAAAAACTGTTTTTT. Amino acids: CASSLWQGNEKLFF.

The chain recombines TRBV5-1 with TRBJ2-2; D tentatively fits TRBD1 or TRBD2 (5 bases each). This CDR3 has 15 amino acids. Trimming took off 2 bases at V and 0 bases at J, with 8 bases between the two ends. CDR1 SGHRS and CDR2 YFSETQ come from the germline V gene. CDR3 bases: TGCGCCAGCAGCTTTTCGGGACCGAACACCGGGGAGCTGTTTTTT. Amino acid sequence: CASSFSGPNTGELFF.

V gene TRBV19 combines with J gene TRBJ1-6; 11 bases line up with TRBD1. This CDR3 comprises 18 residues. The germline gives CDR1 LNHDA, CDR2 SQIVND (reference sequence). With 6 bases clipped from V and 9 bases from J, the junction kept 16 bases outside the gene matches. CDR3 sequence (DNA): TGTGCCAGTAGCTCGGGACAGGGGGTGGCCGGTAACGGTTCACCCCTCCACTTT. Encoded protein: CASSSGQGVAGNGSPLHF.

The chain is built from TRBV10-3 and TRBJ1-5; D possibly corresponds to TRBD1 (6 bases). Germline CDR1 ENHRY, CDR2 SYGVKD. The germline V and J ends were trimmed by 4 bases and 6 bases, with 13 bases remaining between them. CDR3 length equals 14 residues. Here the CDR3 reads CAISAGARVQPQHF. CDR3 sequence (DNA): TGTGCCATCAGTGCGGGGGCGAGGGTTCAGCCCCAGCATTTT.

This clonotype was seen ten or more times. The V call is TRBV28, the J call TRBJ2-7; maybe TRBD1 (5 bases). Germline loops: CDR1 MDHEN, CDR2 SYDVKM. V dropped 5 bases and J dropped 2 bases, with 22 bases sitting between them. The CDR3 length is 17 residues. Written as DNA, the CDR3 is TGTGCCAGCAGTCCGTCGGACACCTCCCGGCAAGCCTACGAGCAGTACTTC. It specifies CASSPSDTSRQAYEQYF.

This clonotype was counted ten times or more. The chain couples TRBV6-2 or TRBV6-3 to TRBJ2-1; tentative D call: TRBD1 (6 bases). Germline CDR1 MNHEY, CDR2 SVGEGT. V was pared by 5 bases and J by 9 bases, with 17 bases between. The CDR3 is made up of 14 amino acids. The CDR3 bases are TGTGCCAGCAGTCCGACAGGTGATCGGGGTGAGCAGTTCTTC. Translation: CASSPTGDRGEQFF.

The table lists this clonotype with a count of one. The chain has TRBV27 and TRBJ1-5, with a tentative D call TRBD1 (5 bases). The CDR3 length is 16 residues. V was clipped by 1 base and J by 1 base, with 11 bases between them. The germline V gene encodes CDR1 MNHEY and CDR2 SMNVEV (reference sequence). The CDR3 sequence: CASSLWGGVSNQPQHF. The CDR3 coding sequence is TGTGCCAGCAGTTTATGGGGGGGAGTCAGCAATCAGCCCCAGCATTTT.

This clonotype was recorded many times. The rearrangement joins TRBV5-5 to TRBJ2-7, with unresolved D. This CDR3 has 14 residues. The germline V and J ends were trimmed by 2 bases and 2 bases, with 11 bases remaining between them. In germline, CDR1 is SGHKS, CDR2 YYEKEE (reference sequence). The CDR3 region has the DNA TGTGCCAGCAGCTTCCGGCACTTAACCTACGAGCAGTACTTC. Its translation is CASSFRHLTYEQYF.

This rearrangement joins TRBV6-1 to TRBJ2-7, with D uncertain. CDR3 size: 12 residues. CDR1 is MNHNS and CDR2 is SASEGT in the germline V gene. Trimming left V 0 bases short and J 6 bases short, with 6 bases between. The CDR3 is CASSEARFEQYF. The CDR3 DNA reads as TGTGCCAGCAGTGAAGCCAGGTTCGAGCAGTACTTC.

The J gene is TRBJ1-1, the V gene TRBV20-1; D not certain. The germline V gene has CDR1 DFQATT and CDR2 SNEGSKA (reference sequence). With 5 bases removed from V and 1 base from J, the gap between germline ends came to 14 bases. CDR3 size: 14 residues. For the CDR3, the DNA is TGCAGTGCTTTCCCTTACGGGCCGAACACTGAAGCTTTCTTT. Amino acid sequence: CSAFPYGPNTEAFF.

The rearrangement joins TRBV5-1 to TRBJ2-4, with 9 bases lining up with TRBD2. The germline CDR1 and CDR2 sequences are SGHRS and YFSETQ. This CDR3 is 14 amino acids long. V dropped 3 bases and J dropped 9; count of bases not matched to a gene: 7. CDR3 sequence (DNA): TGCGCCAGCAGCTCCATAGCGGGAGAGGGCATTCAGTACTTC. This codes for CASSSIAGEGIQYF.

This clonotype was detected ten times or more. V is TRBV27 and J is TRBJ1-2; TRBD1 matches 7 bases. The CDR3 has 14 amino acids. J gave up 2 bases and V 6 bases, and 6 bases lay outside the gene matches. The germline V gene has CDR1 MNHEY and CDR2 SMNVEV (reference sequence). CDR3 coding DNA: TGTGCCAGCAGCCGACAGGGCTCCAACTATGGCTACACCTTC. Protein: CASSRQGSNYGYTF.

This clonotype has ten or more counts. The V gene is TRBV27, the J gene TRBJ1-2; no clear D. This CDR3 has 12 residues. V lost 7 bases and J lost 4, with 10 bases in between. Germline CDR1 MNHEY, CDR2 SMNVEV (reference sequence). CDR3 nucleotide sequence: TGTGCCAGCAAGGAGTCAGGCTATGGCTACACCTTC. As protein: CASKESGYGYTF.

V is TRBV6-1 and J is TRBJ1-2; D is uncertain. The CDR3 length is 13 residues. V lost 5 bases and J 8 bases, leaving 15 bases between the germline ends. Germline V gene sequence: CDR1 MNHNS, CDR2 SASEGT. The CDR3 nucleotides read TGTGCCAGCAGTACCGGACGGTCCCAGGGCTACACCTTC. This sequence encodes CASSTGRSQGYTF.

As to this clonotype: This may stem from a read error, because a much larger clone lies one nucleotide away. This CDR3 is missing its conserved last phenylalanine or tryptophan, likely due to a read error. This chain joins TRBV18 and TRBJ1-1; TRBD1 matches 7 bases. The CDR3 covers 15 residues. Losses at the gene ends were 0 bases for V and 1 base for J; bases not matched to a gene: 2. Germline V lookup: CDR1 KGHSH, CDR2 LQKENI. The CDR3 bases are TGTGCCAGCTCACCACCCCGACAGGGGAACACTGAAGCTTTCCTT. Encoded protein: CASSPPRQGNTEAFL.

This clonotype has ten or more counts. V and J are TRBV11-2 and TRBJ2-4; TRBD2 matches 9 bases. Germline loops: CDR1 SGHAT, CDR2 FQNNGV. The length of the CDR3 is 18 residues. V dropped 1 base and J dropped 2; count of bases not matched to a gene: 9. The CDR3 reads CASSLGLAAPRTKNIQYF. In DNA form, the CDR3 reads TGTGCCAGCAGCTTAGGACTAGCGGCCCCTCGGACCAAAAACATTCAGTACTTC.

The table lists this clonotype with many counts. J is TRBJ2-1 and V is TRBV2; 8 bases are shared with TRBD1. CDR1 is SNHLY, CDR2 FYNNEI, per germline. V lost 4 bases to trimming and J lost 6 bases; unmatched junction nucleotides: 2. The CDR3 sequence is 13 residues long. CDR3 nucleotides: TGTGCCAGCAGTGCGGACAGGGCCAATGAGCAGTTCTTC. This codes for CASSADRANEQFF. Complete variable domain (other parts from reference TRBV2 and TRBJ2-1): EPEVTQTPSHQVTQMGQEVILRCVPISNHLYFYWYRQILGQKVEFLVSFYNNEISEKSEIFDDQFSVERPDGSNFTLKIRSTKLEDSAMYFCASSADRANEQFFGPGTRLTVL.